Each of the 32 T cell receptor beta chains below was sequenced from the same sample in a study of vaccination effects on CD4 cells after COVID-19. These receptors have no identified antigens. Sequencing was performed with immunoSEQ multiplex PCR; in TCRdb, only in-frame clones are kept and a portion is missing. The sample lists about 43,000 clones, around 78% occurring once. CD4+ T cells specific for antigen were expanded with viral peptide pools by the ViraFEST assay before sequencing. CD4+ T cells were isolated after nine to ten days of culture. Nucleocapsid antibodies were negative in the vaccine recipients, who had never had SARS-CoV-2 infection. The sample here was CD4+ T cells from PBMCs cultured with SARS-CoV-2 spike peptides, taken before COVID-19 vaccination. These receptors originate from a human donor who received a COVID-19 vaccine.

This clone was counted once. V usage is TRBV6-5 and J usage is TRBJ1-2; 9 bases are shared with TRBD1. The CDR3 totals 16 residues. CDR1 and CDR2 (germline): MNHEY, SVGAGI. Germline trimming cut 0 bases from V and 4 bases from J; bases unmatched to any gene: 6. DNA of the CDR3: TGTGCCAGCAGTTACTCGAACAGGGGGCCGGGCTATGGCTACACCTTC. Its protein is CASSYSNRGPGYGYTF.

The chain uses TRBV5-1 and TRBJ2-5, with D perhaps matching TRBD1 (5 bases). Looked up from germline, CDR1 is SGHRS and CDR2 is YFSETQ. CDR3 length: 15 residues. The V end was cut by 0 bases, the J end by 4 bases, with 13 bases between. CDR3: CASSLVAGKGETQYF. For the CDR3, the DNA is TGCGCCAGCAGCTTGGTGGCAGGGAAGGGAGAGACCCAGTACTTC.

The J gene is TRBJ2-3, the V gene TRBV30; D is possibly TRBD2 (7 bases). The CDR3 covers 15 residues. Deletions cut 4 bases from V and 0 bases from J, with 14 bases between. CDR1 and CDR2 (germline): GTSNPN, SVGIG (reference sequence). The CDR3 nucleotides read TGTGCCTGGAACCTGGCGGGGGCTAGCACAGATACGCAGTATTTT. As protein: CAWNLAGASTDTQYF.

The chain carries TRBV19 and TRBJ1-1, with 11 bases fitting TRBD1. V trimming: 8 bases; J trimming: 1 base; junction bases outside the gene matches: 3. The germline CDR1 and CDR2 sequences are LNHDA and SQIVND (reference sequence). This CDR3 is 14 amino acids long. CDR3 bases: TGTGCCAGTGGGGACAGGGGGGGGAACACTGAAGCTTTCTTT. Amino acids: CASGDRGGNTEAFF.

This chain connects TRBV27 to TRBJ1-6, with D tentatively TRBD1 (6 bases). This CDR3 is 15 amino acids long. Trimming cost V 4 bases and J 9 bases, with 16 bases left between them. CDR1 and CDR2 (germline): MNHEY, SMNVEV (reference sequence). CDR3 amino acids: CASSYLQGSSSPLHF. The CDR3, as DNA: TGTGCCAGCAGTTATCTCCAGGGGTCTAGTTCACCCCTCCACTTT.

This chain links TRBV6-4 with TRBJ1-2, with a weak D call TRBD1 (6 bases). The CDR3 has 15 residues. The V and J ends lost 4 bases and 1 base respectively, with 13 bases between them. Germline V gene data show CDR1 as MRHNA and CDR2 as SNTAGT. Here the CDR3 reads CASSAGGPGNYGYTF. In nucleotides, the CDR3 is TGTGCCAGCAGTGCTGGGGGGCCGGGTAACTATGGCTACACCTTC.

CDR3 DNA sequence: TGTGCCATCAGTGGGGACCTCAATCAGCCCCAGCATTTT. Encoded protein: CAISGDLNQPQHF. This chain joins TRBV10-3 and TRBJ1-5; TRBD1 might be the D (5 bases). The V gene lost 4 bases and the J gene lost 3 bases, with 7 bases spanning the gap. Germline CDR1 ENHRY, CDR2 SYGVKD. The CDR3 totals 13 residues.

This clone was seen just once. This CDR3 reads CASSPYEQETQYF. CDR3 nucleotides: TGTGCCAGCTCACCCTATGAGCAAGAGACCCAGTACTTC. The chain carries TRBV18 and TRBJ2-5; D not certain. The CDR3 is 13 residues long. Between the trimmed V and J ends, which lost 3 bases and 2 bases, there was a span of 7 bases. Per the germline V gene, CDR1 is KGHSH and CDR2 is LQKENI.

The V gene is TRBV20-1, the J gene TRBJ1-1; D gene uncertain. The V end was cut by 3 bases, the J end by 1 base, with 6 bases between. There are 12 residues in the CDR3. Looked up from germline, CDR1 is DFQATT and CDR2 is SNEGSKA (reference sequence). This CDR3 is CSASRPNTEAFF. DNA for the CDR3: TGCAGTGCTAGTCGGCCGAACACTGAAGCTTTCTTT.

The chain recombines TRBV21-1 with TRBJ2-5; TRBD1 is taken as the D call from the table, unchecked against the DNA. TRBV21-1 corresponds to a pseudogene. The CDR3 contains 14 residues. CDR3 coding DNA: TGTGCCAGCAGCATCCCGACAGGGCAAGAGACCCAGTACTTC. Its protein product is CASSIPTGQETQYF.

CDR3 DNA sequence: TGTGCCAGCAGTGAAAGGGGACGCGGAGGGTCCTATGGCTACACCTTC. This sequence encodes CASSERGRGGSYGYTF. J is TRBJ1-2 and V is TRBV6-1, with D perhaps TRBD1 (5 bases). The CDR3 runs to 16 residues. V shed 2 bases and J shed 4 bases, with 17 bases lying between them. CDR1 is MNHNS and CDR2 is SASEGT in the germline V gene.

This clone came up a few times. This chain links TRBV27 with TRBJ1-4; 7 bases are a match to TRBD1. This CDR3 contains 14 residues. Trimming at V came to 9 bases and at J to 7 bases, leaving 11 bases not matched to a gene. Germline V gives CDR1 MNHEY, CDR2 SMNVEV (reference sequence). The chain's CDR3 is CARLRQGNFEKLFF. The CDR3 nucleotides are TGTGCCAGGTTACGACAGGGAAATTTTGAAAAACTGTTTTTT.

The chain links TRBV7-9 to TRBJ1-3; D is possibly TRBD1 (6 bases). The CDR3 is made up of 16 amino acids. Trimming shortened V by 5 bases and J by 0 bases, and 14 bases separated the two germline ends. CDR1 and CDR2 from the germline V gene are SEHNR and FQNEAQ (reference sequence). The CDR3 nucleotides read TGTGCCAGCAGCCTTTTTGGACAGACCTCTGGAAACACCATATATTTT. This sequence encodes CASSLFGQTSGNTIYF.

This chain links TRBV6-6 with TRBJ2-7, with D possibly TRBD1 on 7 matching bases. The CDR3 has 15 amino acids. Germline V CDR1 and CDR2: MNHNY, SVGAGI (reference sequence). Deletions cut 2 bases from V and 1 base from J, with 12 bases between. The CDR3 is CASSYETGRSYEQYV. CDR3 coding DNA: TGTGCCAGCAGTTACGAGACAGGGAGGTCCTACGAGCAGTACGTC.

In DNA form, the CDR3 reads TGTGCCTGGAGAAGCTCAGGGGGCACAGATACGCAGTATTTT. This sequence encodes CAWRSSGGTDTQYF. The chain combines TRBV30 with TRBJ2-3; TRBD1 is a possible D gene (6 bases). V was shortened by 3 bases and J by 1 base, with 11 bases between the two germline ends. Germline CDR1 GTSNPN, CDR2 SVGIG (reference sequence). CDR3 length: 14 amino acids.

The chain has TRBV6-5 and TRBJ1-3; D is ambiguous. The germline V gene has CDR1 MNHEY and CDR2 SVGAGI. This CDR3 is built from 16 residues. Trimming shortened V by 0 bases and J by 2 bases, and 11 bases separated the two germline ends. In DNA, the CDR3 is TGTGCCAGCAGTTACTCTAGCCCGAGGACTGGAAACACCATATATTTT. Its protein is CASSYSSPRTGNTIYF.

The chain couples TRBV6-5 to TRBJ2-6; D is uncertain. Trimming took 0 bases from V and 0 from J, leaving 6 bases between them. The CDR3 length is 16 residues. Germline V gene data show CDR1 as MNHEY and CDR2 as SVGAGI. The CDR3 sequence: CASSYSSSSGANVLTF. In nucleotides, the CDR3 is TGTGCCAGCAGTTACTCCAGTTCCTCTGGGGCCAACGTCCTGACTTTC.

The gene calls are TRBV3-1 (or the pseudogene TRBV3-2) and TRBJ2-2, with 8 positions matching TRBD2. V trimming: 8 bases; J trimming: 3 bases; junction bases outside the gene matches: 2. The CDR3 is made up of 13 amino acids. Germline CDR1 LGHDT, CDR2 YNNKEL (reference sequence). The CDR3, as DNA: TGTGCCAGCGCGGGGGGCTACACCGGGGAGCTGTTTTTT. This translates into CASAGGYTGELFF.

This clone turned up a few times. The V and J genes are TRBV6-6 and TRBJ1-1; 7 nucleotides agree with TRBD1. Trimming removed 10 bases from V and 0 bases from J; junction bases left unmatched: 5. Germline CDR1 MNHNY, CDR2 SVGAGI (reference sequence). This CDR3 region has 13 residues. CDR3 protein: CATSQGLNTEAFF. In DNA, the CDR3 is TGTGCCACTTCACAGGGGTTGAACACTGAAGCTTTCTTT.

The chain employs TRBV10-3 and TRBJ1-2; a weak D match, TRBD1 (6 bases). This CDR3 spans 13 amino acids. Germline loops: CDR1 ENHRY, CDR2 SYGVKD. V was shortened by 3 bases and J by 8 bases, with 13 bases between the two germline ends. The CDR3 region is CAISEQGTGGYTF. DNA for the CDR3: TGTGCCATCAGTGAACAGGGAACAGGGGGCTACACCTTC.

V and J are TRBV2 and TRBJ1-5; 8 nucleotides align to TRBD1. J was trimmed by 7 bases and V by 7 bases; bases with no gene match: 6. This CDR3 has 13 residues. The germline V gene encodes CDR1 SNHLY and CDR2 FYNNEI. For the CDR3, the DNA is TGTGCCAGCACCCCGGACAGGGACCAGCCCCAGCATTTT. Its translation is CASTPDRDQPQHF.

This clone was seen more than once but under ten times. This chain links TRBV19 with TRBJ2-2; 10 bases match TRBD1. Germline assignment: CDR1 LNHDA and CDR2 SQIVND (reference sequence). Losses at the gene ends were 10 bases for V and 5 bases for J; bases not matched to a gene: 16. The CDR3 contains 17 residues. The CDR3, as DNA: TGTGCCACCCGCTCCATCCCGGGACAGGGGTGGACCGGGGAGCTGTTTTTT. This encodes CATRSIPGQGWTGELFF. Using reference TRBV19 and TRBJ2-2 for the parts outside the CDR3, the full variable domain is DGGITQSPKYLFRKEGQNVTLSCEQNLNHDAMYWYRQDPGQGLRLIYYSQIVNDFQKGDIAEGYSVSREKKESFPLTVTSAQKNPTAFYLCATRSIPGQGWTGELFFGEGSRLTVL.

This sequence joins TRBV15 and TRBJ1-6, with a weak D call TRBD1 (6 bases). CDR1 LNHNV and CDR2 YYDKDF come from the germline V gene (reference sequence). CDR3 length: 15 residues. V was trimmed by 1 base and J by 6 bases, leaving 10 bases between them. CDR3 sequence: CATSRAGRGNSPLHF. In DNA, the CDR3 is TGTGCCACCAGCAGAGCTGGCAGGGGTAATTCACCCCTCCACTTT.

This clone was picked up one time. Written as DNA, the CDR3 is TGTGCCTGGACGGACTCTGGAAACACCATATATTTT. Encoded protein: CAWTDSGNTIYF. The chain is built from TRBV30 and TRBJ1-3; D unclear. Germline CDR1 reads GTSNPN; CDR2 reads SVGIG (reference sequence). The CDR3 consists of 12 residues. Trimming removed 4 bases at V and 0 bases at J, with 4 bases between.

The V gene is TRBV6-4, the J gene TRBJ2-7; a possible D gene is TRBD1 (5 bases). Per germline, CDR1 MRHNA and CDR2 SNTAGT. The CDR3 spans 14 residues. V was shortened by 3 bases and J by 1 base, with 10 bases between the two germline ends. The CDR3 DNA reads as TGTGCCAGCAGTGAAGGGGATAGATCCTACGAGCAGTACGTC. Protein: CASSEGDRSYEQYV.

The rearrangement joins TRBV7-3 to TRBJ2-3, with D unresolved. CDR3 size: 13 residues. V lost 0 bases and J 3 bases, leaving 4 bases between the germline ends. From germline, CDR1 is SGHTA and CDR2 FQGTGA. CDR3 loop: CASSLTGTDTQYF. The DNA of the CDR3 is TGTGCCAGCAGCTTAACGGGGACAGATACGCAGTATTTT.

CDR3 sequence (DNA): TGTGCCAGCAGCTTGGGGCAGGAGTTGATGGAGCAGTACGTC. Translated: CASSLGQELMEQYV. The chain couples TRBV7-3 to TRBJ2-7; D may be TRBD1 (5 bases). The CDR3 totals 14 residues. The ends were cut back, 3 bases at V and 7 bases at J, with 16 bases in the middle. Looked up from germline, CDR1 is SGHTA and CDR2 is FQGTGA.

This clone was counted once. The chain joins TRBV5-1 to TRBJ1-1; 12 bases are a match to TRBD1. This CDR3 has 17 amino acids. V trimming: 0 bases; J trimming: 5 bases; junction bases outside the gene matches: 8. CDR1 SGHRS and CDR2 YFSETQ come from the germline V gene. The CDR3 loop reads CASSLGVSGQGATEAFF. CDR3 coding DNA: TGCGCCAGCAGCTTGGGGGTTTCGGGACAGGGGGCGACTGAAGCTTTCTTT.

This chain links TRBV3-1 (or the pseudogene TRBV3-2) with TRBJ1-2, with D unresolved. The V gene's germline CDR1 is LGHDT and CDR2 YNNKEL (reference sequence). This CDR3 contains 13 residues. V shed 1 base and J shed 6 bases, with 9 bases lying between them. The CDR3 protein is CASSQVVGDGYTF. Written as DNA, the CDR3 is TGTGCCAGCAGCCAAGTTGTTGGAGATGGCTACACCTTC.

This chain connects TRBV5-8 to TRBJ1-2, with D unresolved. Trimming removed 0 bases at V and 4 bases at J, with 16 bases between. This CDR3 contains 16 residues. Germline V gives CDR1 SGHTS, CDR2 YDEGEE. CDR3 region: CASSLGIRTEAYGYTF. CDR3 DNA sequence: TGTGCCAGCAGCTTGGGCATCAGGACGGAAGCCTATGGCTACACCTTC.

The chain combines TRBV5-4 with TRBJ2-2; D ambiguous. V lost 4 bases, J lost 0 bases, and 13 bases lay in between. CDR3 length: 16 residues. From germline, CDR1 is SGHNT and CDR2 YYREEE (reference sequence). This CDR3 is CASSQMKGTNTGELFF. The DNA for the CDR3 is TGTGCCAGCAGCCAAATGAAGGGTACGAACACCGGGGAGCTGTTTTTT. The full variable domain, its missing parts supplied by reference TRBV5-4 and TRBJ2-2, is ETGVTQSPTHLIKTRGQQVTLRCSSQSGHNTVSWYQQALGQGPQFIFQYYREEENGRGNFPPRFSGLQFPNYSSELNVNALELDDSALYLCASSQMKGTNTGELFFGEGSRLTVL.

In this sample, this clone turned up a few times. The CDR3 DNA sequence: TGTGCCAGCAGCCTACAGGGAGTCTATGGCTACACCTTC. Protein product: CASSLQGVYGYTF. The chain employs TRBV27 and TRBJ1-2; the D gene is possibly TRBD1 (6 bases). The germline V and J ends were trimmed by 6 bases and 4 bases, with 12 bases remaining between them. This CDR3 contains 13 residues. Germline V gene data show CDR1 as MNHEY and CDR2 as SMNVEV (reference sequence).